The clone carrying this T cell receptor (beta chain) was seen a handful of times. Its antigen remains unidentified. The entry originates in a study of vaccination and CD4 T cells after COVID-19. Study context: Six men and four women formed the convalescents, two being Hispanic. Overlapping SARS-CoV-2, HCoV-NL63, HCoV-OC43 and HCoV-229E spike peptides were used to stimulate cells.

Broader study findings: Spike mono-reactivity held for 304 of 307 vaccine-specific clones in convalescent patients.

Sequencing of the DNA from cultured CD4+ T cells was carried out with the Oncomine TCR Beta short-read assay. Researchers extracted genomic DNA from CD4+ T cells that had been cultured. TCRdb ran MiXCR on the PCR reads and lists one entry per CDR3 protein. The table has about 7,000 distinct CDR3 sequences, approximately 31% seen once. Trimming at V came to 5 bases and at J to 5 bases, leaving 8 bases not matched to a gene. The germline V gene has CDR1 SGHTA and CDR2 FQGTGA. The CDR3 totals 15 residues. Documented treatment: roughly nine-day PBMC culture with coronavirus spike peptide pools or control peptides (ViraFEST assay). The unexposed donor gave CD4+ T cells before the COVID-19 pandemic (2011-2018).

The source is a human donor in good health. This chain links TRBV7-3 with TRBJ2-5, with 10 bases matching TRBD1. The material sequenced was CD4+ T cells from blood, cultured in vitro. CDR3: CASSLGQGNGETQYF. In DNA, the CDR3 is TGTGCCAGCAGCCTGGGACAGGGGAATGGTGAGACCCAGTACTTC. The full variable domain, in which reference TRBV7-3 and TRBJ2-5 provide the parts outside the CDR3, is GAGVSQTPSNKVTEKGKYVELRCDPISGHTALYWYRQSLGQGPEFLIYFQGTGAADDSGLPNDRFFAVRPEGSVSTLKIQRTERGDSAVYLCASSLGQGNGETQYFGPGTRLLVL.